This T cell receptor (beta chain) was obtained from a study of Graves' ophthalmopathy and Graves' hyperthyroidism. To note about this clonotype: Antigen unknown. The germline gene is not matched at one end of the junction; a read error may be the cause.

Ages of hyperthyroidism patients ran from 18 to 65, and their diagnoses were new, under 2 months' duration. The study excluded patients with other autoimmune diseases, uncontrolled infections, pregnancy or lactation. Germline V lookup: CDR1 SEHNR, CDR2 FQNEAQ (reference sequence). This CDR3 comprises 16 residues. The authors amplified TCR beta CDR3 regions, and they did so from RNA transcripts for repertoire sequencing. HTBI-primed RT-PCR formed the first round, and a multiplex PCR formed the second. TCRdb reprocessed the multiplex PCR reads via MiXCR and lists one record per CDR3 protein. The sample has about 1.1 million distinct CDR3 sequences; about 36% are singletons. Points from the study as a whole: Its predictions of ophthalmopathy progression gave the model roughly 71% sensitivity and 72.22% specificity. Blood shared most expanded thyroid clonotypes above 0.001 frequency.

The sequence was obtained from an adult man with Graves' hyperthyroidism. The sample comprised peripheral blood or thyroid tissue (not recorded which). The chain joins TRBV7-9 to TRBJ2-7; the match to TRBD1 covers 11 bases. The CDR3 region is CASSQAGTGGYYEQYF. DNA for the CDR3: TGCGCCAGCAGCCAGGCCGGGACAGGGGGGTACTACGAGCAGTACTTC.